This section outlines one T cell receptor beta chain sequence together with its context. Its antigen is unknown. This sample is part of a study of T cells in localized non-small cell lung cancer. Study conclusions and caveats: Density of T cells in blood, when higher, went with longer overall survival. Adjacent lung held a median around 60 of the top 100 tumor clones. Clonality peaked in uninvolved adjacent lung rather than tumor.

The CDR3 is 14 amino acids. V lost 6 bases, J lost 7 bases, and 2 bases stayed unmatched. CDR1 and CDR2 (germline): MNHEY, SMNVEV (reference sequence). TCRdb keeps only in-frame clones here, not all; method: immunoSEQ multiplex PCR. The sample contains 70,000 to 95,000 clones, approximately 91% of which appear only once. Sequencing was performed on PBMCs, taken before any cancer treatment. The receptor was isolated from a woman aged 35 to 69 with stage II squamous cell lung carcinoma. This sequence joins TRBV27 and TRBJ1-6; 11 nucleotides match TRBD1. CDR3 nucleotides: TGTGCCAGCAGCCGGACAGGGGGCAATTCACCCCTCCACTTT. Amino acids: CASSRTGGNSPLHF.